The 5 T cell receptor beta chains listed next were all sequenced from one sample in a study of T cell responses to AZD1222 COVID-19 vaccine. Sequencing was performed with immunoSEQ multiplex PCR; in TCRdb, only in-frame clones are kept and a portion is missing. The sample includes about 78,000 clones, around 90% seen only once; the top ten take over 1.3%. Sequenced here: peripheral blood, sampled 28 days after the second AZD1222 dose. Receptor source: an adult who received the AZD1222 COVID-19 vaccine.

This clone has only one observation. J is TRBJ2-7 and V is TRBV6-5; a possible D gene is TRBD1 (6 bases). The V end lost 5 bases, the J end lost 7 bases, and 12 bases lay between the germline ends. The CDR3 has 12 residues. Germline V gene data show CDR1 as MNHEY and CDR2 as SVGAGI. The CDR3 sequence: CASSTSTGEQYF. The CDR3 nucleotides are TGTGCCAGCAGTACATCGACAGGAGAGCAGTACTTC.

This rearrangement joins TRBV7-8 to TRBJ2-2; possibly TRBD2 for D (5 bases). Germline V CDR1 and CDR2: SGHVS, FQNEAQ. This CDR3 is built from 13 residues. The CDR3 nucleotides read TGTGGTACGAGGGCGGCGAACACCGGGGAGCTGTTTTTT. Protein product: CGTRAANTGELFF.

The chain uses TRBV19 and TRBJ1-5, with D unclear. CDR3 size: 13 residues. Trimming pared 0 bases from V and 9 bases from J, leaving 9 bases between. Germline V gives CDR1 LNHDA, CDR2 SQIVND (reference sequence). The CDR3 is CASSIDSWWPQHF. Here the CDR3 DNA reads TGTGCCAGTAGTATAGACAGCTGGTGGCCCCAGCATTTT.

This rearrangement joins TRBV4-2 to TRBJ2-3, with 15 bases matching TRBD2. The V segment lost 0 bases and the J segment 7 bases; nucleotides outside the gene matches: 8. CDR1 is LGHNA, CDR2 YNFKEQ, per germline. The CDR3 is 18 amino acids. For the CDR3, the DNA is TGTGCCAGCAGCCAAGATCCCGGACTAGCGGGGGGGATGAATACGCAGTATTTT. Translating it yields CASSQDPGLAGGMNTQYF.

V gene TRBV4-1 combines with J gene TRBJ1-1; D gene unclear. The V end lost 0 bases, the J end lost 4 bases, and 15 bases lay between the germline ends. Germline lookup yields CDR1 MGHRA and CDR2 YSYEKL. This CDR3 has 16 residues. CDR3 sequence (DNA): TGCGCCAGCAGCCAAGATATGGGGAGAGAAGGCACTGAAGCTTTCTTT. It is translated as CASSQDMGREGTEAFF.